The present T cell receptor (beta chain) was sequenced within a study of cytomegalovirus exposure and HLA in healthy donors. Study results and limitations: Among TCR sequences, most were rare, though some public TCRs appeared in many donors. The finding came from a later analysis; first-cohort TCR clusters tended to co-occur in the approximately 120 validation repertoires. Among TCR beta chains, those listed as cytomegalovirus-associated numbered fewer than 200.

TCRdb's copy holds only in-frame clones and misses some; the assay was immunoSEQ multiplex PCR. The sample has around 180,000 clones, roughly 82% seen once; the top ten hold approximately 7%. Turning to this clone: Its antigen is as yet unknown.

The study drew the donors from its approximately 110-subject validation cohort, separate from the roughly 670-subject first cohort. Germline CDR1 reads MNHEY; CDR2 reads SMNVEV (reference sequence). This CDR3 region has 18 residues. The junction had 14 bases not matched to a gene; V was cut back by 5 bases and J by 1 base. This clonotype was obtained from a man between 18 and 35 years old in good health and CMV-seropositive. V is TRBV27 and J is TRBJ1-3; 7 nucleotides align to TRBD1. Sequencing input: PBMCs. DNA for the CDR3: TGTGCCAGCAGTCCTACCACGAACCCGGGACAGTCTGGAAACACCATATATTTT. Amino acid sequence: CASSPTTNPGQSGNTIYF.